The 7 T cell receptor beta chains below come from one sample, sequenced in a study of tissue T cells after allogeneic stem cell transplantation. Generated by immunoSEQ multiplex PCR, the TCRdb table keeps only in-frame clones and is missing some. The repertoire consists of about 5,500 clones, with about half occurring once and the leading ten covering 10%. Time point denoted: mouse harvest day 7 after allogeneic transplant. Tail vein injection delivered 10^7 T-cell-depleted bone marrow cells and 10^6 splenic CD5+ T cells. Material: gut tissue. The receptor source for this set is a female BALB/c mouse given C57BL/6 T cells with graft-versus-host disease after an allogeneic hematopoietic cell transplant.

This clone was detected a few times. The genes are named according to mouse. Read data end 1 residue before the CDR3 end; the end is taken from the germline J gene. The V gene is TRBV13-2, the J gene TRBJ2-7, with 10 positions matching TRBD2. Germline CDR1 reads NNHNN; CDR2 reads SYGAGS (reference sequence). The CDR3 consists of 14 residues. After removal of 1 base from V and 5 bases from J, the junction contained 3 bases not matched to a gene. CDR3: CASGDPGTGDEQYF. The DNA read from the CDR3 is TGTGCCAGCGGTGATCCCGGGACTGGGGATGAACAGTAC.

In regard to this clone: The gene names given are mouse names. The read ends 1 residue shy of where the CDR3 ends; the end is completed using the germline J gene. This sequence joins TRBV26 and TRBJ1-1; D is ambiguous. V was cut by 3 bases and J by 1 base, with 0 bases left in between. Germline lookup yields CDR1 KGHPV and CDR2 FQNQEV (reference sequence). The CDR3 runs to 11 residues. The covered CDR3 bases are TGTGCCAGCAGTCTAAACACAGAAGTCTTC. Translating gives CASSLNTEVF. The full-length CDR3 reads as CASSLNTEVFF.

A word on this clone: Gene names denote mouse genes. The read is 1 residue too short to cover the CDR3 end, so that end is filled in from the germline J gene. The rearrangement links TRBV3 to TRBJ1-4; 10 nucleotides line up with TRBD1. The CDR3 is 14 residues long. The V gene end was trimmed by 3 bases and the J gene end by 7 bases; junction bases not matched to a gene: 2. Per the germline V gene, CDR1 is SNHLY and CDR2 is FYNGKV (reference sequence). This CDR3 reads CASSLGTGAERLFF. CDR3 DNA, as far as it was read: TGTGCCAGCAGCTTGGGGACAGGGGCCGAAAGATTATTT. The whole variable domain, remainder taken from reference TRBV3 and TRBJ1-4, is GPKVLQIPSHQIIDMGQMVTLNCDPVSNHLYFYWYKQILGQQMEFLVNFYNGKVMEKSKLFKDQFSVERPDGSYFTLKIQPTALEDSAVYFCASSLGTGAERLFFGHGTKLSVL.

This clone was counted between two and nine times. Gene names follow the mouse nomenclature. The read ends 1 residue early relative to the CDR3; the germline J gene fills the gap. V and J are TRBV26 and TRBJ1-2; D is perhaps TRBD1 (5 bases). V gave up 2 bases and J gave up 2 bases, with 6 bases separating them. The length of the CDR3 is 13 residues. Germline V gene sequence: CDR1 KGHPV, CDR2 FQNQEV (reference sequence). The covered CDR3 bases are TGTGCCAGCAGTCTGGAGGGGAACTCCGACTACACC. Its protein is CASSLEGNSDYT. From start to end, the CDR3 is CASSLEGNSDYTF.

With regard to this clone: Gene labels here are mouse ones. The read terminates 1 residue before the CDR3 end, so the remaining end is supplied by the germline J gene. The chain employs TRBV3 and TRBJ2-4; 7 positions match TRBD2. Germline lookup yields CDR1 SNHLY and CDR2 FYNGKV (reference sequence). J lost 7 bases, V lost 5 bases, and 6 bases had no gene match. The CDR3 runs to 13 residues. The CDR3 loop reads CASSPTGMDTLYF. The DNA read from the CDR3 is TGTGCCAGCAGCCCGACTGGGATGGACACCTTGTAC. Looking up the rest from reference TRBV3 and TRBJ2-4 gives the full variable domain: GPKVLQIPSHQIIDMGQMVTLNCDPVSNHLYFYWYKQILGQQMEFLVNFYNGKVMEKSKLFKDQFSVERPDGSYFTLKIQPTALEDSAVYFCASSPTGMDTLYFGAGTRLSVL.

With respect to this clone: The gene names here belong to mouse. The CDR3 extends 1 residue past the end of the read, so its final part is completed from the germline J gene. The chain uses TRBV24 and TRBJ2-3, with D tentatively TRBD2 (6 bases). This CDR3 spans 14 amino acids. Between the trimmed V and J ends, which lost 7 bases and 0 bases, there was a span of 11 bases. Germline CDR1 is KGHTA and CDR2 is FRNEEI. The CDR3 loop is CASTLGSSAETLYF. CDR3 DNA, as far as it was read: TGTGCCAGCACCCTGGGGTCTAGTGCAGAAACGCTGTAT.

A single count supports this clone. The listed genes are named as in mouse. With the read ending 1 residue before the CDR3 end, the germline J gene is used to fill in that end. The chain links TRBV19 to TRBJ1-4, with 8 bases lining up with TRBD1. Losses at the gene ends were 0 bases for V and 6 bases for J; bases not matched to a gene: 4. CDR1 and CDR2 (germline): FNHDT, SITEND (reference sequence). This CDR3 comprises 15 residues. CDR3 residues: CASSIEARGHERLFF. The sequenced CDR3 bases are TGTGCCAGCAGTATAGAGGCCAGGGGGCACGAAAGATTATTT. The full variable domain, its missing parts supplied by reference TRBV19 and TRBJ1-4, is GGIITQTPKFLIGQEGQKLTLKCQQNFNHDTMYWYRQDSGKGLRLIYYSITENDLQKGDLSEGYDASREKKSSFSLTVTSAQKNEMAVFLCASSIEARGHERLFFGHGTKLSVL.